The clone carrying this T cell receptor (beta chain) was seen a handful of times. Its antigen is undetermined. This sample stems from a study of T cells in Graves' hyperthyroidism and ophthalmopathy. General study findings and limits: Most clonotypes that expanded in the thyroid above 0.001 also showed up in blood. Through a model of 13 V-J features, ophthalmopathy was separated from stable hyperthyroidism.

Researchers amplified the TCR beta CDR3 regions from RNA transcripts. The primer set for the first-round RT-PCR of the TCR CDR3 was HTBI. TCRdb processed the multiplex PCR reads anew with MiXCR; each CDR3 protein has one entry. The sample shows hundreds of thousands of distinct CDR3 sequences, around a sixth of them seen only once. Fresh peripheral blood, 8 to 10 ml, was the source of the PBMCs. Germline V gives CDR1 SQVTM, CDR2 ANQGSEA. The CDR3 is made up of 12 amino acids. The sequence was collected from a woman under 30 with Graves' hyperthyroidism. Material for sequencing was blood. The chain uses TRBV29-1 and TRBJ2-5; 8 bases are a match to TRBD2. Here the CDR3 reads CSNRGGQETQYF. The CDR3 coding sequence is TGCAGTAACCGGGGGGGCCAAGAGACCCAGTACTTC.